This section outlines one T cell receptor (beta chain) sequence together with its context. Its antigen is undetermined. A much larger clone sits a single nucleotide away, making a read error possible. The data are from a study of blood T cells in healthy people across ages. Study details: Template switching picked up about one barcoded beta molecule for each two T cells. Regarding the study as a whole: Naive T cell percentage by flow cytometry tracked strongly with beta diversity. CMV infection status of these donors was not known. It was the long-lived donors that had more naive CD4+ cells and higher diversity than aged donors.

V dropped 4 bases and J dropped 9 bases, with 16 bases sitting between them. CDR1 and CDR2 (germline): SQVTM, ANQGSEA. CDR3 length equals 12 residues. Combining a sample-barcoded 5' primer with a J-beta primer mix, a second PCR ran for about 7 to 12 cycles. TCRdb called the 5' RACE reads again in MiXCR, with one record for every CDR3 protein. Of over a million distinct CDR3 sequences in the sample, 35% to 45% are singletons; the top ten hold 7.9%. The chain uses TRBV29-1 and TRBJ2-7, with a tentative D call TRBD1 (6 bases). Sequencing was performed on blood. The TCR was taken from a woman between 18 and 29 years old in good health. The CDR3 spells CSVVRGTHGQYF. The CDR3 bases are TGCAGCGTTGTAAGGGGGACCCACGGGCAGTACTTC.